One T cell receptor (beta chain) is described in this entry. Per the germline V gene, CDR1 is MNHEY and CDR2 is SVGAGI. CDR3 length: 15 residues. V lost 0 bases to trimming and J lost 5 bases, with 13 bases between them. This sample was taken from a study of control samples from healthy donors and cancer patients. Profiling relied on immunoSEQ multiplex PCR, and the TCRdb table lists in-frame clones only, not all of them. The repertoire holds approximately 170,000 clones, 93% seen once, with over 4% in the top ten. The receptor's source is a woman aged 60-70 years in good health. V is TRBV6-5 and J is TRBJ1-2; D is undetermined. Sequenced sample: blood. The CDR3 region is CASSYSKLGYYGYTF. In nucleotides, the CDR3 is TGTGCCAGCAGTTACTCGAAACTGGGCTATTATGGCTACACCTTC.